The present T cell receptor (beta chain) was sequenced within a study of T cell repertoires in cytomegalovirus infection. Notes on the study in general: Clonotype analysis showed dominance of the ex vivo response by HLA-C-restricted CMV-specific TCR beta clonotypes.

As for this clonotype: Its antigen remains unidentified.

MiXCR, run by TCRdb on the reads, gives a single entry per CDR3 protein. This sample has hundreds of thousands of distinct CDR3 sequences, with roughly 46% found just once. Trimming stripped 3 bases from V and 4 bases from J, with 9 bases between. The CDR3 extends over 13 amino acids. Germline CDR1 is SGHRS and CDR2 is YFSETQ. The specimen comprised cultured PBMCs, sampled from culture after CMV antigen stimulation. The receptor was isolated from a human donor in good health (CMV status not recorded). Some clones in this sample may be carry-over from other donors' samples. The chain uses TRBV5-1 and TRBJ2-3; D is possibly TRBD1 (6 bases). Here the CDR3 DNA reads TGCGCCAGCAGCTACAGGGTTTCAGATACGCAGTATTTT. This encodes CASSYRVSDTQYF.